This T cell receptor beta chain came from a study of tumor-infiltrating lymphocytes in oesophageal squamous cell carcinoma listed by TCRdb under 2016. The CDR3 holds 14 amino acids from the cysteine to the phenylalanine. The DNA shown is the 42-base CDR3, in frame from base 1. CDR1 and CDR2 are read off the germline V gene as WSHSY and SAAADI. Worth noting for this clonotype: There is no known antigen for this receptor. No base quality values were provided; no much bigger clone lies one nucleotide off.

Library preparation used PCR. The instrument was an Illumina HiSeq 2000. The public reads were run again by TCRdb, first through fastp at Q25 and then through MiXCR, and only productive beta chains were kept. When rows share a CDR3 protein, they turn into one entry using the most common DNA and genes. Across this sample there are approximately 18,000 distinct CDR3 sequences, with 50% seen only once. The top ten clones comprise 20% to 30% of the sample. Here the chain combines TRBV10-2 and TRBJ2-4; the central 7 bases match TRBD2. The better agreement between TRBJ2-7 and the DNA end casts doubt on the J call. This TCR derives from a male donor with esophageal squamous cell carcinoma. Sequenced material: esophageal tumor tissue. The CDR3: CASSDSGTAYEQYF. The DNA sequence reads TGCGCCAGCAGTGACAGCGGGACCGCCTACGAGCAGTACTTC.